This entry features one T cell receptor beta chain sequence. Its matching antigen is unknown. The CDR3 has 13 residues. CDR1 is SGHRS and CDR2 is YFSETQ in the germline V gene. V lost 3 bases to trimming and J lost 2 bases, with 8 bases between them. Profiling relied on immunoSEQ multiplex PCR, and the TCRdb table lists in-frame clones only, not all of them. The table has 150,000 to 200,000 clones, around nine tenths seen once; the top ten hold about 7.2%. The data were taken from a study of T cell responses to AZD1222 COVID-19 vaccine. General study findings and limits: Repertoire collection took place solely once the T cell response had peaked. It should be noted that donors were predominantly white British and more often female, and clonal diversity was possibly underestimated. Spike was spanned by vaccine-associated CD4 TCRs, which were dominant at 160-218 and 743-854. Reportedly, close to half of spike-specific TCRs are directed against unmutated variant regions.

The origin of this receptor is an adult in good health. The V and J genes are TRBV5-1 and TRBJ2-5, with D possibly matching TRBD1 (6 bases). Sequenced here: peripheral blood, sampled on day 0 of AZD1222 vaccination. In DNA form, the CDR3 reads TGCGCCAGCAGCTCGGACAGACAAGAGACCCAGTACTTC. It specifies CASSSDRQETQYF.